This T cell receptor beta chain is from a study of a mutant IDH1 vaccine in newly diagnosed glioma. Study-wide background: Onset of vaccination occurred 4-6 weeks following radiotherapy alone, or with temozolomide cycles. Of treated patients, 62.5% were men and approximately 40% women, averaging roughly 37 years. Radiotherapy, temozolomide, or both had been given previously, and both were given to most.

V shed 0 bases and J 4 bases; nucleotides not matched to a gene: 7. Germline CDR1 reads LNHDA; CDR2 reads SQIVND (reference sequence). The CDR3 runs 16 residues. As to this clone: As yet, its antigen is unknown.

TCRdb's copy holds only in-frame clones and misses some; the assay was immunoSEQ multiplex PCR. Of tens of thousands of clones listed, approximately 80% were seen once; the top ten hold over 4.5%. The time point is: week 23, last vaccination. What each vaccine dose contained was 300 ug of mutant IDH1 20-mer peptide, accompanied by topical imiquimod. Diagnosis in the donors showed new WHO grade 3 or 4 astrocytomas that were IDH1-mutant and ATRX-lost. The sample here was PBMCs, taken from a glioma patient whose treatment included an IDH1 peptide vaccine. This TCR was sampled from a middle-aged man with glioma. The chain recombines TRBV19 with TRBJ2-5, with 8 bases that match TRBD1. The CDR3 DNA reads as TGTGCCAGTAGTATAGATCGACCAGGACAGGGAGAGACCCAGTACTTC. Residues: CASSIDRPGQGETQYF. Filled out from reference TRBV19 and TRBJ2-5, the complete variable domain reads DGGITQSPKYLFRKEGQNVTLSCEQNLNHDAMYWYRQDPGQGLRLIYYSQIVNDFQKGDIAEGYSVSREKKESFPLTVTSAQKNPTAFYLCASSIDRPGQGETQYFGPGTRLLVL.